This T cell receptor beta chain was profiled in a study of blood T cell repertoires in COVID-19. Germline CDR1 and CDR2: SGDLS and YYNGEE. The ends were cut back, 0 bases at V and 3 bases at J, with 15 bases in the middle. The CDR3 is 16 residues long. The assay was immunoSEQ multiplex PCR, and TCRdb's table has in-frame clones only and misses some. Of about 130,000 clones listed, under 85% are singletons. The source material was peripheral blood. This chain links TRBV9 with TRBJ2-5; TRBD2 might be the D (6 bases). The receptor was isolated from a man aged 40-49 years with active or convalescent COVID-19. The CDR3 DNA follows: TGTGCCAGCAGCGTAGCTCCTGGCGGGGCGAAAGAGACCCAGTACTTC. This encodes CASSVAPGGAKETQYF.